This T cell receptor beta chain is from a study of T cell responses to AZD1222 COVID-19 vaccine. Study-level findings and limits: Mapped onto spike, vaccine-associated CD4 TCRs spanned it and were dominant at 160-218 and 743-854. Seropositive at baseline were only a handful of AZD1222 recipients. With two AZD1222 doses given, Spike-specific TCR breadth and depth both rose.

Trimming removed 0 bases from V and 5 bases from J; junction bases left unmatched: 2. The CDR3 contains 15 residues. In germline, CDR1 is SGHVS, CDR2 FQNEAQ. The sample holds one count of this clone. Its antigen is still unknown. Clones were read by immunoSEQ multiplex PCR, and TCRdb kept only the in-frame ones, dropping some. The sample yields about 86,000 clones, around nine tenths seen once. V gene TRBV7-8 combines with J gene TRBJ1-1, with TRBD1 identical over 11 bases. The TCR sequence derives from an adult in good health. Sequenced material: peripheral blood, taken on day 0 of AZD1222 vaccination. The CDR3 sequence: CASSLAGTGGTEAFF. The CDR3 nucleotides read TGTGCCAGCAGCTTAGCCGGGACAGGGGGAACTGAAGCTTTCTTT.